The clone carrying this T cell receptor (beta chain) was recorded many times. As yet, its antigen is unknown. This sample was included in a study of neurological immune-mediated disorders. Study results and caveats: Healthy controls had more TCR clonal expansion than multiple sclerosis, which showed the least, whereas HTLV-1-associated myelopathy showed the most.

Documented time point: longitudinal time-point 3. The authors produced cDNA by 5'RACE using 10-nucleotide random UMIs. TCRdb used MiXCR to reprocess the 5' RACE reads, holding one entry per CDR3 protein. The profile covers approximately 85,000 distinct CDR3 sequences, with around 4% appearing a single time and 5.7% taken by the ten largest. The CDR3 consists of 17 residues. With V trimmed by 1 base and J by 1 base, 8 bases remained unmatched. The germline gives CDR1 SQVTM, CDR2 ANQGSEA. The chain couples TRBV29-1 to TRBJ2-2; TRBD2 matches 8 bases. The sample was PBMCs. The receptor was derived from a woman aged 55-69 years with multiple sclerosis. The CDR3 sequence is CSVEVSRTSQNTGELFF. The CDR3 DNA reads TGCAGCGTTGAAGTATCGAGGACTAGCCAGAACACCGGGGAGCTGTTTTTT.